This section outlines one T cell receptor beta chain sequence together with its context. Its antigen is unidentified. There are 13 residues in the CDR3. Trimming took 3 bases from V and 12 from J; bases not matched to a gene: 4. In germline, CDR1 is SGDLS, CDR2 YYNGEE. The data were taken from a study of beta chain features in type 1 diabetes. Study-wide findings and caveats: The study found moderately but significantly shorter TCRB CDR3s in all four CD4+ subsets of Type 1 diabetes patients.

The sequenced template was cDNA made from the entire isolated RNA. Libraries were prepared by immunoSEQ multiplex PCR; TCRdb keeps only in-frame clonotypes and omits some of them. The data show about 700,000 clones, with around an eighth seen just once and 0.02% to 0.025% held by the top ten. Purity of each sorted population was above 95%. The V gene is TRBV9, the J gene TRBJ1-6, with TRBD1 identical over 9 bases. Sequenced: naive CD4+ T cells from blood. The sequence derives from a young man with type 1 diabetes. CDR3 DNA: TGTGCCAGCAGCGCCGGGGACAGGGAACCCCTCCACTTT. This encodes CASSAGDREPLHF.